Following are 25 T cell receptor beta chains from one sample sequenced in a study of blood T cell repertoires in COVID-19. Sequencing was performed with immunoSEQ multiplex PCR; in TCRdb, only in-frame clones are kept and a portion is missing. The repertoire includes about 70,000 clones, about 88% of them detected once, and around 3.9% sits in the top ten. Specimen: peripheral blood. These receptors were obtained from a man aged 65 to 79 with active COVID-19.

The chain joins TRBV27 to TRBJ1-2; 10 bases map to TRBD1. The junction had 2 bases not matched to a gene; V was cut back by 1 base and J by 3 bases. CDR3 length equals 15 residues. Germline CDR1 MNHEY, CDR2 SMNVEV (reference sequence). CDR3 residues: CASSLFGTGDYGYTF. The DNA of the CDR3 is TGTGCCAGCAGTTTATTCGGGACAGGGGACTATGGCTACACCTTC.

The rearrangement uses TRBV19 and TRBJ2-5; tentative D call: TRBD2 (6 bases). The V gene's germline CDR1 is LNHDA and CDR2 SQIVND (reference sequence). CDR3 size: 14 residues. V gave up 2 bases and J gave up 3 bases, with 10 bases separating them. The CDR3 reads CASSISSGEETQYF. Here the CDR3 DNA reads TGTGCCAGTAGTATAAGTTCGGGGGAAGAGACCCAGTACTTC.

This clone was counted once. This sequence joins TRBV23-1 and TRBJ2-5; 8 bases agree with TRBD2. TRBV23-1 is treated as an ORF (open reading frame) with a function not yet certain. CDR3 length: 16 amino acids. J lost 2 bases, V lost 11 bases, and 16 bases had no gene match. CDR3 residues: CAGRGGLADEQETQYF. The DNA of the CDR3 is TGCGCCGGGCGCGGGGGGCTAGCGGATGAACAAGAGACCCAGTACTTC.

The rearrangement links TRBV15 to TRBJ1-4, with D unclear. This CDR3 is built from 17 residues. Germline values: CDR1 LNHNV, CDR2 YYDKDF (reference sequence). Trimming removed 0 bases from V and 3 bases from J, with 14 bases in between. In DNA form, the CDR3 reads TGTGCCACCAGCAGAGATCACGGGAGGGCAGCTAATGAAAAACTGTTTTTT. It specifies CATSRDHGRAANEKLFF. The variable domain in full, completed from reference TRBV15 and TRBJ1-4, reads DAMVIQNPRYQVTQFGKPVTLSCSQTLNHNVMYWYQQKSSQAPKLLFHYYDKDFNNEADTPDNFQSRRPNTSFCFLDIRSPGLGDTAMYLCATSRDHGRAANEKLFFGSGTQLSVL.

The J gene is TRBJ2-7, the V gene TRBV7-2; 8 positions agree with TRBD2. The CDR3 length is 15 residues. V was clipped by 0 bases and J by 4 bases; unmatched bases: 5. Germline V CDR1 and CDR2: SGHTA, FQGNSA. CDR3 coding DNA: TGTGCCAGCAGCTTAGCGCGGGGGGCTCAGTACGAGCAGTACTTC. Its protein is CASSLARGAQYEQYF.

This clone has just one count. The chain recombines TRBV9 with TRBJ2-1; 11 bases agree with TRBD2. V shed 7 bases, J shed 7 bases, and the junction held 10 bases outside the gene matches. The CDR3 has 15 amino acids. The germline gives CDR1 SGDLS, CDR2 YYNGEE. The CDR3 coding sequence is TGTGCCAGCGCGGGGCCTAGCGGGGGGATAAATGAGCAGTTCTTC. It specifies CASAGPSGGINEQFF.

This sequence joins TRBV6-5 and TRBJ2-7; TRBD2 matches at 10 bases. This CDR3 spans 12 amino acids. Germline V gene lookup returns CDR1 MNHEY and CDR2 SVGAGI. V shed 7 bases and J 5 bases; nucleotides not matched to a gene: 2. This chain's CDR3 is CASTGLANEQYF. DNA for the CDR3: TGTGCCAGCACGGGACTAGCGAACGAGCAGTACTTC.

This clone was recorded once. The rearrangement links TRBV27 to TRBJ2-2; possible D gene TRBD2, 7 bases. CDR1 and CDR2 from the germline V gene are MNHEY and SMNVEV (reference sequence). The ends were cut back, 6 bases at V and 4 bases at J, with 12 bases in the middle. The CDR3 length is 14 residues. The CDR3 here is CASSPAGATGELFF. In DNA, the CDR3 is TGTGCCAGCAGCCCTGCGGGGGCCACCGGGGAGCTGTTTTTT.

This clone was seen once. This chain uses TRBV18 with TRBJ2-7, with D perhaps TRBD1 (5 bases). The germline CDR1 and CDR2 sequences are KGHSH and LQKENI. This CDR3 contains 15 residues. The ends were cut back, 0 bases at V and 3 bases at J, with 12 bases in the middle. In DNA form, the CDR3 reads TGTGCCAGCTCACCACCGGACACTGCCCGCTACGAGCAGTACTTC. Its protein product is CASSPPDTARYEQYF.

CDR3 amino acids: CASSYKGQGPHQPQHF. CDR3 nucleotides: TGTGCCAGTAGCTACAAGGGACAGGGACCTCATCAGCCCCAGCATTTT. The genes are TRBV19 and TRBJ1-5; the match to TRBD1 covers 9 bases. The V gene's germline CDR1 is LNHDA and CDR2 SQIVND (reference sequence). There are 16 residues in the CDR3. Unmatched junction bases numbered 11, after V lost 6 bases and J lost 5 bases.

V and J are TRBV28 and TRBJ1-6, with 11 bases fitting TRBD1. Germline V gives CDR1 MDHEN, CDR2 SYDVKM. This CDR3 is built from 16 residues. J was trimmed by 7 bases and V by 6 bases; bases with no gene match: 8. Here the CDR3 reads CASSRTGGPPNSPLHF. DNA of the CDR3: TGTGCCAGCAGCCGGACAGGGGGCCCCCCAAATTCACCCCTCCACTTT.

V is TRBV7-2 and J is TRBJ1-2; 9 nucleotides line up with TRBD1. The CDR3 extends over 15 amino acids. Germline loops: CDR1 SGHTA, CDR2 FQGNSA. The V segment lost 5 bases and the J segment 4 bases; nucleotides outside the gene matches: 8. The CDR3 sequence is CASSTNRGPGYGYTF. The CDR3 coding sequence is TGTGCCAGCAGCACAAACAGGGGGCCGGGCTATGGCTACACCTTC.

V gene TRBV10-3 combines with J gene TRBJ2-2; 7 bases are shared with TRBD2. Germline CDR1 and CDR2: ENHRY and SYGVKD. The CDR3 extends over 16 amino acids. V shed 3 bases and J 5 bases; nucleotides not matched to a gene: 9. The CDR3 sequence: CAISEVGRAGTGELFF. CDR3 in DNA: TGTGCCATCAGTGAAGTAGGGAGGGCTGGGACCGGGGAGCTGTTTTTT.

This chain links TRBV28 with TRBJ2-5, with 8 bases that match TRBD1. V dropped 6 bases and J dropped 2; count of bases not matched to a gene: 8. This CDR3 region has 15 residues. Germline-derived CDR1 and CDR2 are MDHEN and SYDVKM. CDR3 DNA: TGTGCCAGCAGCCACCCCGGGACAGGACAAGAGACCCAGTACTTC. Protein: CASSHPGTGQETQYF.

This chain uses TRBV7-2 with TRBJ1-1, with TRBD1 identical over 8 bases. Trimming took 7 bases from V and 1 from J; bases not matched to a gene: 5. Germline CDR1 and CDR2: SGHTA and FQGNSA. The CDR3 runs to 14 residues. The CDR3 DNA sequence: TGTGCCAGCACCCAGGGGGCGGGGAACACTGAAGCTTTCTTT. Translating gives CASTQGAGNTEAFF.

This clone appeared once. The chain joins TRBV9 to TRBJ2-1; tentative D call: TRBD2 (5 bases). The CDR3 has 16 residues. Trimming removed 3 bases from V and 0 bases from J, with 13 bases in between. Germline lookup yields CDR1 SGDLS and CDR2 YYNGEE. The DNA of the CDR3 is TGTGCCAGCAGCGAACCACGGGGTAGCTCCTACAATGAGCAGTTCTTC. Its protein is CASSEPRGSSYNEQFF.

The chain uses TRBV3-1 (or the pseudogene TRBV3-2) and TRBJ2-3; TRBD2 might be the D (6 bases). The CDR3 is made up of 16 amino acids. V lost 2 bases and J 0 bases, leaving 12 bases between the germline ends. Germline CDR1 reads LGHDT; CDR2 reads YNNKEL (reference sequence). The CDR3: CASSQRRRGSTDTQYF. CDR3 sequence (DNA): TGTGCCAGCAGCCAACGGCGGCGGGGCAGCACAGATACGCAGTATTTT.

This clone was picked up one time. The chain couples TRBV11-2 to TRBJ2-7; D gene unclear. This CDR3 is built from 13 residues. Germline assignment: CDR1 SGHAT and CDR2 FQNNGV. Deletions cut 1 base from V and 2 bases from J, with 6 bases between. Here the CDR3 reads CASSLGPTYEQYF. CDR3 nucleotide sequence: TGTGCCAGCAGCTTAGGGCCAACCTACGAGCAGTACTTC.

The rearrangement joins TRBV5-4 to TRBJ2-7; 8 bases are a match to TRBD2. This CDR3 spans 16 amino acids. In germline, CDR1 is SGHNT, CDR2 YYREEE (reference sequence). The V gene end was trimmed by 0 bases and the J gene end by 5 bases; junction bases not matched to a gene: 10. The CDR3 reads CASSLGGTSWGNEQYF. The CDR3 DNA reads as TGTGCCAGCAGCTTGGGGGGGACTAGTTGGGGTAACGAGCAGTACTTC.

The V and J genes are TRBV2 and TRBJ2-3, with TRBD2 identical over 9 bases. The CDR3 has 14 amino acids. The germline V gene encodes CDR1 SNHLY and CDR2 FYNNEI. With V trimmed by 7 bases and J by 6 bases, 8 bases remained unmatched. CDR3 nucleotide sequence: TGTGCCAGCACCTTGACTAGCGGTGGGGATACGCAGTATTTT. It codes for CASTLTSGGDTQYF.

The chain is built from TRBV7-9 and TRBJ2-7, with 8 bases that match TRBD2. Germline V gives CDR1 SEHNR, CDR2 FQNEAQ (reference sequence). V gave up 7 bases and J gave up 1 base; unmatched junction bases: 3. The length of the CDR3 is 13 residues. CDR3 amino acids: CASKTSASYEQYF. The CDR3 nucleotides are TGTGCCAGCAAGACTAGCGCATCCTACGAGCAGTACTTC.

CDR3 region: CASSTRADTNTGELFF. The CDR3 DNA is TGTGCCAGCAGCACCCGGGCGGACACTAACACCGGGGAGCTGTTTTTT. This chain joins TRBV11-2 and TRBJ2-2; TRBD1 is a possible D gene (5 bases). Looked up from germline, CDR1 is SGHAT and CDR2 is FQNNGV. V was cut by 5 bases and J by 2 bases, with 15 bases left in between. The CDR3 loop spans 16 amino acids.

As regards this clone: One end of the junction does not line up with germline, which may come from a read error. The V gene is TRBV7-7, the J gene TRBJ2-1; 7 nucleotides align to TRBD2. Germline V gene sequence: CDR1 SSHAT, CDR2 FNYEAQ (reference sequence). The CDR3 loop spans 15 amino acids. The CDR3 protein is CASSLGGGSYNEQFF. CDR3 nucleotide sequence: TGTGCTAGCAGCTTGGGGGGAGGGTCCTACAATGAGCAGTTCTTC.

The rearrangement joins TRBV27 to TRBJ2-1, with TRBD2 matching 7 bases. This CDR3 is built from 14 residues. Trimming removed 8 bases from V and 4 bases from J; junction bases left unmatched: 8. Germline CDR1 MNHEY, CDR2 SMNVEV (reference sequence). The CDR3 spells CASGAGRAYNEQFF. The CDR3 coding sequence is TGTGCCAGCGGAGCGGGGCGTGCTTACAATGAGCAGTTCTTC.

DNA of the CDR3: TGTGCCAGCAGCCTGCGGACTAGCGGGAGCAATGAGCAGTTCTTC. Protein sequence: CASSLRTSGSNEQFF. The chain carries TRBV7-2 and TRBJ2-1, with 13 nucleotides matching TRBD2. The CDR3 has 15 residues. Trimming cost V 5 bases and J 6 bases; bases outside gene matches: 4. CDR1 is SGHTA, CDR2 FQGNSA, per germline.